The 26 T cell receptor beta chains reported below all come from one sample, sequenced in a study of T-cell reconstitution after alpha-beta-depleted transplantation in children. Preparation of the TCRbeta library involved a method that used unique molecular identifiers. In TCRdb, the PCR reads were re-called with MiXCR into one record per CDR3 protein. The table includes some 840,000 distinct CDR3 sequences, around 15% detected once. The specimen was PBMCs, mostly from graft donor cells, collected 360 days after TCRalphabeta/CD19-depleted stem cell transplant. The source of these receptors is a male patient under 18 who had a stem cell transplant for acute lymphoblastic leukemia, so the T cells may come from the graft donor.

This clonotype appeared a few times. The J gene is TRBJ2-1, the V gene TRBV18; D is uncertain. V was trimmed by 0 bases and J by 4 bases, leaving 16 bases between them. Germline lookup yields CDR1 KGHSH and CDR2 LQKENI. This CDR3 is built from 17 residues. This CDR3 is CASSPPSGPILYNEQFF. In DNA, the CDR3 is TGTGCCAGCTCACCACCATCAGGTCCTATCCTATACAATGAGCAGTTCTTC. Variable domain in full (rest from reference TRBV18 and TRBJ2-1): NAGVMQNPRHLVRRRGQEARLRCSPMKGHSHVYWYRQLPEEGLKFMVYLQKENIIDESGMPKERFSAEFPKEGPSILRIQQVVRGDSAAYFCASSPPSGPILYNEQFFGPGTRLTVL.

This clonotype turned up a few times. This chain links TRBV29-1 with TRBJ1-1; 8 bases align to TRBD1. Germline CDR1 reads SQVTM; CDR2 reads ANQGSEA. The trim removed 0 bases at V and 5 bases at J, leaving 5 bases unmatched. The CDR3 is made up of 14 amino acids. The CDR3 spells CSVEDRDRRTEAFF. DNA for the CDR3: TGCAGCGTTGAAGACAGGGACAGGAGGACTGAAGCTTTCTTT.

This clonotype was seen at least ten times. The chain is built from TRBV12-3 or TRBV12-4 and TRBJ2-1; 8 bases match TRBD1. CDR3 length: 13 amino acids. The ends lost 6 bases at V and 8 bases at J; junction bases unmatched: 6. Here the CDR3 reads CASSRDRGDEQFF. The CDR3 DNA reads as TGTGCCAGCAGCCGTGACAGGGGCGATGAGCAGTTCTTC.

This clonotype was seen a handful of times. J is TRBJ2-3 and V is TRBV7-9; TRBD2 matches at 12 bases. CDR3 length: 16 residues. The germline V gene has CDR1 SEHNR and CDR2 FQNEAQ (reference sequence). The V and J ends lost 4 bases and 13 bases, in that order; junction bases with no gene match: 15. CDR3 coding DNA: TGTGCCAGCAGCTCCGGAGATGGGACTAGCGGGCAGAAAGAGTATTTT. It translates to CASSSGDGTSGQKEYF.

Only a few counts were recorded for this clonotype. This rearrangement joins TRBV29-1 to TRBJ1-2; D is uncertain. The germline CDR1 and CDR2 sequences are SQVTM and ANQGSEA. The CDR3 has 12 amino acids. V was cut by 1 base and J by 4 bases, with 7 bases left in between. In nucleotides, the CDR3 is TGCAGCGTTGAAGCGGCGGGCTATGGCTACACCTTC. Translation: CSVEAAGYGYTF.

This clonotype was recorded a few times. The gene calls are TRBV29-1 and TRBJ2-5, with D possibly being TRBD1 (5 bases). The CDR3 has 12 amino acids. The ends were cut back, 7 bases at V and 1 base at J, with 10 bases in the middle. The germline gives CDR1 SQVTM, CDR2 ANQGSEA. The CDR3 nucleotides are TGCAGCGCTCACGACAGCCAAGAGACCCAGTACTTC. Translation: CSAHDSQETQYF.

This clonotype was seen only once. The chain recombines TRBV5-1 with TRBJ2-1, with TRBD2 matching over 9 bases. The V gene end was trimmed by 0 bases and the J gene end by 9 bases; junction bases not matched to a gene: 7. The germline V gene encodes CDR1 SGHRS and CDR2 YFSETQ. CDR3 length: 15 amino acids. Written as DNA, the CDR3 is TGCGCCAGCAGCTTGGAATTAGCGGGAGTCGGTGAGCAGTTCTTC. The encoded protein is CASSLELAGVGEQFF.

V gene TRBV12-3 or TRBV12-4 combines with J gene TRBJ2-1; 10 bases are a match to TRBD2. The CDR3 spans 15 residues. V lost 5 bases to trimming and J lost 4 bases; unmatched junction nucleotides: 5. DNA of the CDR3: TGTGCCAGCAGTGTTACTAGCGGGGTATACAATGAGCAGTTCTTC. This gives the protein CASSVTSGVYNEQFF.

The CDR3 sequence: CASSLGAGPNEQYF. CDR3 DNA: TGCGCCAGCAGCTTGGGGGCCGGGCCCAACGAGCAGTACTTC. The chain uses TRBV5-1 and TRBJ2-7, with no clear D. From germline, CDR1 is SGHRS and CDR2 YFSETQ. V lost 0 bases and J 5 bases, leaving 12 bases between the germline ends. CDR3 length equals 14 residues. Looking up the rest from reference TRBV5-1 and TRBJ2-7 gives the full variable domain: KAGVTQTPRYLIKTRGQQVTLSCSPISGHRSVSWYQQTPGQGLQFLFEYFSETQRNKGNFPGRFSGRQFSNSRSEMNVSTLELGDSALYLCASSLGAGPNEQYFGPGTRLTVT.

This clonotype has only a few counts. V gene TRBV5-1 combines with J gene TRBJ2-5; D ambiguous. CDR1 and CDR2 (germline): SGHRS, YFSETQ. The CDR3 runs to 15 residues. V dropped 7 bases and J dropped 4 bases, with 20 bases sitting between them. CDR3 bases: TGCGCCAGCGTTCCAGGCAGTATTCCATTAGAGACCCAGTACTTC. Translation gives CASVPGSIPLETQYF.

This clonotype was picked up a small number of times. This sequence joins TRBV5-6 and TRBJ2-2; TRBD2 matches 9 bases. The CDR3 extends over 16 amino acids. J was trimmed by 4 bases and V by 2 bases; bases with no gene match: 6. CDR1 is SGHDT, CDR2 YYEEEE, per germline. CDR3 in DNA: TGTGCCAGCAGCTTAATAGCGGGAGCGGGCACCGGGGAGCTGTTTTTT. It encodes CASSLIAGAGTGELFF.

This clonotype was counted only a few times. This chain uses TRBV5-6 with TRBJ1-6; D may be TRBD1 (5 bases). Germline CDR1 SGHDT, CDR2 YYEEEE. The length of the CDR3 is 14 residues. V lost 6 bases and J lost 1, with 8 bases in between. The DNA of the CDR3 is TGTGCCAGCACCACAGGATCCTATAATTCACCCCTCCACTTT. Its protein is CASTTGSYNSPLHF.

The rearrangement links TRBV7-9 to TRBJ2-3, with 7 bases fitting TRBD1. Germline V gives CDR1 SEHNR, CDR2 FQNEAQ (reference sequence). The length of the CDR3 is 14 residues. With V trimmed by 5 bases and J by 4 bases, 6 bases remained unmatched. The CDR3 protein is CASSTMTGPDTQYF. CDR3 coding DNA: TGTGCCAGCAGCACTATGACAGGGCCAGATACGCAGTATTTT. The full variable domain, with the rest looked up from reference TRBV7-9 and TRBJ2-3, is DTGVSQNPRHKITKRGQNVTFRCDPISEHNRLYWYRQTLGQGPEFLTYFQNEAQLEKSRLLSDRFSAERPKGSFSTLEIQRTEQGDSAMYLCASSTMTGPDTQYFGPGTRLTVL.

This clonotype was seen a handful of times. J is TRBJ2-7 and V is TRBV27, with 8 bases that match TRBD1. The V and J ends lost 3 bases and 4 bases, in that order; junction bases with no gene match: 5. CDR3 length: 14 amino acids. The germline CDR1 and CDR2 sequences are MNHEY and SMNVEV (reference sequence). The CDR3 DNA reads TGTGCCAGCAGTTTCGCAGGGGGCGAATACGAGCAGTACTTC. Amino acids: CASSFAGGEYEQYF.

The V call is TRBV5-1, the J call TRBJ2-7, with 15 bases lining up with TRBD2. The CDR3 has 17 residues. CDR1 and CDR2 (germline): SGHRS, YFSETQ. The V and J ends lost 4 bases and 3 bases, in that order; junction bases with no gene match: 8. The CDR3 nucleotides read TGCGCCAGCAGCCGAGGACTAGCGGGAGGGCTCTTCTACGAGCAGTACTTC. Translation gives CASSRGLAGGLFYEQYF.

The chain has TRBV6-6 and TRBJ2-7, with 7 bases identical to TRBD2. V gave up 8 bases and J gave up 9 bases; unmatched junction bases: 13. The CDR3 is made up of 13 amino acids. Germline CDR1 and CDR2: MNHNY and SVGAGI (reference sequence). In DNA form, the CDR3 reads TGTGCCAGCTGGCAAGCGGGATGGGTCCGGCAGTACTTC. Translated, it gives CASWQAGWVRQYF.

This clonotype was observed a few times. The chain recombines TRBV10-3 with TRBJ2-5, with TRBD1 matching 8 bases. This CDR3 contains 13 residues. With 9 bases clipped from V and 5 bases from J, the junction kept 8 bases outside the gene matches. The germline V gene encodes CDR1 ENHRY and CDR2 SYGVKD. The CDR3 sequence: CAIRQGSEETQYF. CDR3 sequence (DNA): TGTGCCATTCGACAGGGGTCGGAGGAGACCCAGTACTTC.

The J gene is TRBJ2-3, the V gene TRBV10-3; 7 positions agree with TRBD2. V lost 7 bases, J lost 2 bases, and 3 bases stayed unmatched. CDR1 ENHRY and CDR2 SYGVKD come from the germline V gene. This CDR3 region has 13 residues. The CDR3 is CAIKRGNTDTQYF. The CDR3 DNA sequence: TGTGCCATCAAGCGGGGAAACACAGATACGCAGTATTTT.

There are a few counts of this clonotype. The CDR3 nucleotides are TGTGCCAGCAGTTTAGGGTCAGGCGAGCCCTACAATGAGCAGTTCTTC. It is translated as CASSLGSGEPYNEQFF. The rearrangement links TRBV28 to TRBJ2-1, with no clear D. V lost 2 bases and J lost 2, with 13 bases in between. Germline CDR1 reads MDHEN; CDR2 reads SYDVKM. CDR3 length: 16 residues.

The chain links TRBV3-1 to TRBJ2-2; 9 bases line up with TRBD2. Germline V CDR1 and CDR2: LGHDT, YNNKEL (reference sequence). V was clipped by 2 bases and J by 8 bases; unmatched bases: 9. The length of the CDR3 is 16 residues. The CDR3 DNA sequence: TGTGCCAGCAGCCAATTTGTAGCGGGAGTGATGGGGGAGCTGTTTTTT. Translated: CASSQFVAGVMGELFF.

V usage is TRBV5-1 and J usage is TRBJ2-7; the match to TRBD1 covers 9 bases. Germline CDR1 SGHRS, CDR2 YFSETQ. V was clipped by 3 bases and J by 2 bases; unmatched bases: 6. The CDR3 extends over 15 amino acids. The CDR3 region has the DNA TGCGCCAGCAGCTCGGCGGACAGGGGCCCCTACGAGCAGTACTTC. It translates to CASSSADRGPYEQYF.

This chain links TRBV12-3 or TRBV12-4 with TRBJ2-7, with D tentatively TRBD1 (5 bases). V was pared by 8 bases and J by 5 bases, with 13 bases between. The CDR3 length is 12 residues. This CDR3 is CASGITGNEQYF. DNA for the CDR3: TGTGCCAGCGGCATAACAGGCAACGAGCAGTACTTC.

The chain links TRBV5-1 to TRBJ2-1; 9 bases are shared with TRBD1. The length of the CDR3 is 15 residues. Looked up from germline, CDR1 is SGHRS and CDR2 is YFSETQ. V was pared by 4 bases and J by 7 bases, with 9 bases of the junction left unmatched. CDR3 sequence reads: CASSLGQGMRNEQFF. The CDR3 DNA reads as TGCGCCAGCAGCCTGGGACAGGGTATGAGAAATGAGCAGTTCTTC.

This clonotype showed up many times. The chain combines TRBV6-5 with TRBJ2-3; D is possibly TRBD1 or TRBD2 (5 bases each). Trimming removed 2 bases at V and 2 bases at J, with 11 bases between. The germline gives CDR1 MNHEY, CDR2 SVGAGI. The CDR3 extends over 15 amino acids. Here the CDR3 reads CASSYGGRYTDTQYF. CDR3 nucleotide sequence: TGTGCCAGCAGTTACGGGGGACGCTACACAGATACGCAGTATTTT.

The J gene is TRBJ2-1, the V gene TRBV6-1, with D perhaps TRBD2 (5 bases). This CDR3 has 15 residues. V shed 8 bases and J shed 4 bases, with 18 bases lying between them. CDR1 MNHNS and CDR2 SASEGT come from the germline V gene. The CDR3 loop reads CASYSGVGEYNEQFF. In nucleotides, the CDR3 is TGTGCCAGCTATTCTGGGGTGGGAGAATACAATGAGCAGTTCTTC.

This sequence joins TRBV6-1 and TRBJ2-1; D might be TRBD2 (6 bases). CDR3 length equals 14 residues. V was cut by 8 bases and J by 6 bases, with 17 bases left in between. Germline V CDR1 and CDR2: MNHNS, SASEGT. CDR3 residues: CASGRDSTINEQFF. DNA of the CDR3: TGTGCCAGCGGCCGGGACTCAACAATCAATGAGCAGTTCTTC.